The 18 T cell receptor beta chains reported below all come from one sample, sequenced in a study of Ad26.COV2.S vaccination and SARS-CoV-2 variants. The sample's treatment: some 19 received Ad26.COV2.S at low or high dose, single or two shots; 5 received placebo; per-sample allocation not given. All samples were drawn on day 63, counting from the first vaccine or placebo injection. Assay used: immunoSEQ multiplex PCR; TCRdb lists only in-frame clones, some missing. The sample has roughly 700,000 clones; 89% are singletons. The starting material was peripheral blood, obtained in a trial of Ad26.COV2.S vaccine versus placebo. Every receptor here comes from a person aged 18-65 years who received the Ad26.COV2.S COVID-19 vaccine or a placebo.

About this clone: Additional DNA sequences in this sample encode the identical CDR3. This chain joins TRBV6-5 and TRBJ2-5; 9 nucleotides align to TRBD2. This CDR3 spans 15 amino acids. Germline CDR1 is MNHEY and CDR2 is SVGAGI. V was pared by 0 bases and J by 4 bases, with 3 bases of the junction left unmatched. CDR3 DNA: TGTGCCAGCAGTTACTCTGGCGGGGGGGGAGAGACCCAGTACTTC. Its translation is CASSYSGGGGETQYF.

This clone was counted only a few times. The chain carries TRBV7-9 and TRBJ1-2; D unclear. The CDR3 has 14 amino acids. Germline CDR1 is SEHNR and CDR2 is FQNEAQ (reference sequence). V shed 4 bases and J shed 4 bases, with 13 bases lying between them. The CDR3 spells CASSSELTGYGYTF. For the CDR3, the DNA is TGTGCCAGCAGCTCGGAGTTAACGGGCTATGGCTACACCTTC. Supplemented by reference TRBV7-9 and TRBJ1-2, the full variable domain reads DTGVSQNPRHKITKRGQNVTFRCDPISEHNRLYWYRQTLGQGPEFLTYFQNEAQLEKSRLLSDRFSAERPKGSFSTLEIQRTEQGDSAMYLCASSSELTGYGYTFGSGTRLTVV.

The rearrangement uses TRBV21-1 and TRBJ1-3. TRBV21-1 is a pseudogene segment. The CDR3 totals 20 residues. The CDR3 loop is CASSIQRDLHYGDSGNTIYF. For the CDR3, the DNA is TGTGCCAGCAGCATACAACGGGACCTTCACTATGGGGACTCTGGAAACACCATATATTTT.

A remark on this clone: At the DNA level, this CDR3 is encoded by other sequences in the same sample as well. This chain links TRBV2 with TRBJ2-5; D uncertain. Germline assignment: CDR1 SNHLY and CDR2 FYNNEI. The CDR3 has 11 residues. V dropped 3 bases and J dropped 5 bases, with 4 bases sitting between them. CDR3 DNA: TGTGCCAGCAGTGAGGAGGAGACCCAGTACTTC. Encoded protein: CASSEEETQYF.

This chain links TRBV9 with TRBJ2-1; D perhaps matches TRBD1 (6 bases). CDR3 length: 14 amino acids. Trimming shortened V by 0 bases and J by 4 bases, and 8 bases separated the two germline ends. Germline assignment: CDR1 SGDLS and CDR2 YYNGEE. Here the CDR3 DNA reads TGTGCCAGCAGCGTAGGGGGGCCATACAATGAGCAGTTCTTC. This translates into CASSVGGPYNEQFF.

On this clone: The junction differs from germline at one of its ends, possibly a read error. V is TRBV6-4 and J is TRBJ2-7; 12 nucleotides agree with TRBD1. The CDR3 is 16 residues long. The germline gives CDR1 MRHNA, CDR2 SNTAGT. As DNA, the CDR3 is TGTGCCAGTAGTGTTCGGGGACAGGGGGCTTCCTACGAGCAGTACTTC. It specifies CASSVRGQGASYEQYF.

The chain uses TRBV11-2 and TRBJ1-2, with TRBD1 identical over 12 bases. CDR3 length: 16 residues. Trimming removed 6 bases from V and 7 bases from J; junction bases left unmatched: 12. Germline V gives CDR1 SGHAT, CDR2 FQNNGV. The CDR3 loop reads CASRLPGTGGKGGYTF. In nucleotides, the CDR3 is TGTGCCAGCAGACTACCCGGGACAGGGGGCAAGGGTGGCTACACCTTC. Full variable domain (outside the CDR3, taken from reference TRBV11-2 and TRBJ1-2): EAGVAQSPRYKIIEKRQSVAFWCNPISGHATLYWYQQILGQGPKLLIQFQNNGVVDDSQLPKDRFSAERLKGVDSTLKIQPAKLEDSAVYLCASRLPGTGGKGGYTFGSGTRLTVV.

This chain links TRBV19 with TRBJ2-3, with D perhaps matching TRBD1 (6 bases). The CDR3 is made up of 13 amino acids. Germline loops: CDR1 LNHDA, CDR2 SQIVND (reference sequence). Trimming pared 6 bases from V and 5 bases from J, leaving 12 bases between. Written as DNA, the CDR3 is TGTGCCAGTAGGGTAAAAGGGGGAGATACGCAGTATTTT. This translates into CASRVKGGDTQYF.

This sequence joins TRBV18 and TRBJ1-5; 9 nucleotides line up with TRBD1. This CDR3 contains 16 residues. J lost 5 bases, V lost 2 bases, and 7 bases had no gene match. Germline V gene sequence: CDR1 KGHSH, CDR2 LQKENI. CDR3 protein: CASSPRETGGDQPQHF. Written as DNA, the CDR3 is TGTGCCAGCTCACCAAGGGAAACAGGGGGCGATCAGCCCCAGCATTTT.

The rearrangement joins TRBV4-3 to TRBJ2-2; 7 bases are shared with TRBD1. The CDR3 is 16 amino acids. Unmatched junction bases numbered 7, after V lost 3 bases and J lost 3 bases. Germline V gene data show CDR1 as LGHNA and CDR2 as YSLEER. CDR3 coding DNA: TGCGCCAGCAGCCAGGCGCCGGGACAGTACACCGGGGAGCTGTTTTTT. It is translated as CASSQAPGQYTGELFF.

The chain couples TRBV11-2 to TRBJ2-7; the match to TRBD1 covers 7 bases. The CDR3 extends over 14 amino acids. Per germline, CDR1 SGHAT and CDR2 FQNNGV. J gave up 4 bases and V 4 bases, and 7 bases lay outside the gene matches. CDR3 DNA sequence: TGTGCCAGCAGCTCATACAGGGGAAGGTACGAGCAGTACTTC. This codes for CASSSYRGRYEQYF.

The chain employs TRBV29-1 and TRBJ1-1; weak D call: TRBD1 (6 bases). The CDR3 runs 13 residues. Between the trimmed V and J ends, which lost 7 bases and 0 bases, there was a span of 12 bases. Germline V gene sequence: CDR1 SQVTM, CDR2 ANQGSEA. As DNA, the CDR3 is TGCAGCGGGGTGACAGGAATGAACACTGAAGCTTTCTTT. This sequence encodes CSGVTGMNTEAFF. The full variable domain, with the rest looked up from reference TRBV29-1 and TRBJ1-1, is SAVISQKPSRDICQRGTSLTIQCQVDSQVTMMFWYRQQPGQSLTLIATANQGSEATYESGFVIDKFPISRPNLTFSTLTVSNMSPEDSSIYLCSGVTGMNTEAFFGQGTRLTVV.

This clone was detected a few times. J is TRBJ2-2 and V is TRBV7-2; 10 bases map to TRBD2. Germline loops: CDR1 SGHTA, CDR2 FQGNSA. This CDR3 is built from 15 residues. After removal of 2 bases from V and 5 bases from J, the junction contained 2 bases not matched to a gene. The CDR3 sequence: CASSLLAGGTGELFF. The DNA of the CDR3 is TGTGCCAGCAGCTTATTAGCGGGAGGTACCGGGGAGCTGTTTTTT.

Remarks on this clone: Other DNA sequences in this sample translate to the same CDR3. The rearrangement uses TRBV24-1 and TRBJ2-5; the match to TRBD1 covers 9 bases. CDR1 is KGHDR, CDR2 SFDVKD, per germline. With 3 bases clipped from V and 5 bases from J, the junction kept 3 bases outside the gene matches. The CDR3 totals 14 residues. This CDR3 is CATSDPGQGETQYF. CDR3 DNA sequence: TGTGCCACCAGTGATCCGGGACAGGGCGAGACCCAGTACTTC.

The chain recombines TRBV18 with TRBJ2-7; D possibly uses TRBD1 or TRBD2 (5 bases each). This CDR3 has 14 amino acids. V shed 6 bases and J shed 2 bases, with 14 bases lying between them. CDR1 KGHSH and CDR2 LQKENI come from the germline V gene. The CDR3 sequence: CASSLIGETYEQYF. The CDR3 DNA sequence: TGTGCCAGCTCCCTAATAGGGGAGACCTACGAGCAGTACTTC.

V is TRBV5-1 and J is TRBJ2-5, with D maybe TRBD1 (5 bases). The CDR3 extends over 14 amino acids. Germline CDR1 reads SGHRS; CDR2 reads YFSETQ. Trimming left V 0 bases short and J 3 bases short, with 9 bases between. The CDR3 nucleotides are TGCGCCAGCAGCTTGGGACAGATCGAAGAGACCCAGTACTTC. Translating it yields CASSLGQIEETQYF.

The chain has TRBV5-5 and TRBJ1-5, with D maybe TRBD1 (5 bases). CDR1 SGHKS and CDR2 YYEKEE come from the germline V gene (reference sequence). V gave up 4 bases and J gave up 7 bases, with 15 bases separating them. There are 14 residues in the CDR3. DNA for the CDR3: TGTGCCAGCAGCCAGGGAATTTCGAGCCAGCCCCAGCATTTT. Amino acid sequence: CASSQGISSQPQHF.

The chain is built from TRBV10-3 and TRBJ1-1; D gene uncertain. The CDR3 totals 15 residues. Trimming shortened V by 0 bases and J by 0 bases, and 8 bases separated the two germline ends. CDR1 is ENHRY, CDR2 SYGVKD, per germline. In DNA, the CDR3 is TGTGCCATCAGTGAGTCGGCTTCCATGAACACTGAAGCTTTCTTT. Encoded protein: CAISESASMNTEAFF.